This T cell receptor beta chain was captured by sequencing in a study of regulatory T cells in long-lasting Graves disease. Note on this clonotype: Its antigen is not known.

Libraries of TCR beta came from iRepertoire HTBI primers plus Arm-PCR of CDR3 regions. TCRdb passed the multiplex PCR reads through MiXCR, listing each CDR3 protein once. Here the sample spans hundreds of thousands of distinct CDR3 sequences, roughly 16% being singletons. The time point denotes: newly diagnosed GD, antithyroid drugs for less than 3 months. Construction of the TCR library relied on RNA isolated from PBMCs. Germline assignment: CDR1 SGDLS and CDR2 YYNGEE. The V gene end was trimmed by 4 bases and the J gene end by 1 base; junction bases not matched to a gene: 4. The CDR3 is 15 amino acids. Study-wide points: With approximately 2,500 shared public clonotypes, persistent patients exceeded new patients, who shared 966. Persistent Graves' patients showed a TCR diversity that was lower than that of newly diagnosed ones.

The sequencing here drew on peripheral blood mononuclear cells (PBMCs), taken at new diagnosis, from a patient treated with antithyroid drugs. This chain connects TRBV9 to TRBJ2-2; TRBD2 matches at 7 bases. This TCR was recovered from a female donor with Graves disease. The CDR3 bases are TGTGCCAGCAGCTCCGGGACTATGAACACCGGGGAGCTGTTTTTT. Protein sequence: CASSSGTMNTGELFF.